This T cell receptor (beta chain) derives from a study of T cell responses to AZD1222 COVID-19 vaccine. A remark on this clone: What it binds is unknown.

Study observations and caveats: White British ancestry dominated among donors, who included more females, and clonal diversity was possibly underestimated.

In germline, CDR1 is SGHAT, CDR2 FQNNGV. CDR3 size: 15 residues. V was trimmed by 8 bases and J by 4 bases, leaving 19 bases between them. TCRdb's copy holds only in-frame clones and misses some; the assay was immunoSEQ multiplex PCR. The table shows about 130,000 clones, with 88% occurring only once. The origin of this receptor is an adult in good health. The material was peripheral blood, obtained on day 0 of AZD1222 vaccination. The chain is built from TRBV11-2 and TRBJ2-3, with D possibly matching TRBD2 (6 bases). CDR3 DNA sequence: TGTGCCAGCTCCAGGGCGGGAAGTTTTCCAGATACGCAGTATTTT. It codes for CASSRAGSFPDTQYF.